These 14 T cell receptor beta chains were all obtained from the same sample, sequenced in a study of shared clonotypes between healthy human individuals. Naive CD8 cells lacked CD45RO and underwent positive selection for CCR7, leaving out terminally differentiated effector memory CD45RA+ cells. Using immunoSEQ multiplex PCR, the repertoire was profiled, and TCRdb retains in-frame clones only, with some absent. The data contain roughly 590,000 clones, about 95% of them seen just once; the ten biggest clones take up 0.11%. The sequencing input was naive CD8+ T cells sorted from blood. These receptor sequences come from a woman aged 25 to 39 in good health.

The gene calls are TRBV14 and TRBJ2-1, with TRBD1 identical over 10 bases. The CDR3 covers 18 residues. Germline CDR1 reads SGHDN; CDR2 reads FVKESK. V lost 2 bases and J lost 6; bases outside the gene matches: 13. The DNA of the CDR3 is TGTGCCAGCAGCCAATACCGGACAGGGGGTTTTCGGTCCAATGAGCAGTTCTTC. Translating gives CASSQYRTGGFRSNEQFF.

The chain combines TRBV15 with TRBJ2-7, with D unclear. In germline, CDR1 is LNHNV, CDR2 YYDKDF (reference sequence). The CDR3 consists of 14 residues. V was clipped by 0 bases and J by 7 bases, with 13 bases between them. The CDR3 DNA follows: TGTGCCACCAGCAGAGATCGAAGTACGTGGGAGCAGTACTTC. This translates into CATSRDRSTWEQYF. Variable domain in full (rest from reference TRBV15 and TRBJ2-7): DAMVIQNPRYQVTQFGKPVTLSCSQTLNHNVMYWYQQKSSQAPKLLFHYYDKDFNNEADTPDNFQSRRPNTSFCFLDIRSPGLGDTAMYLCATSRDRSTWEQYFGPGTRLTVT.

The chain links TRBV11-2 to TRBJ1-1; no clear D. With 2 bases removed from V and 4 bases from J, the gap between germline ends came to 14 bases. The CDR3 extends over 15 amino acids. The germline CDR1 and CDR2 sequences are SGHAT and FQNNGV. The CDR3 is CASSLWGETSTEAFF. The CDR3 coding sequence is TGTGCCAGCAGCTTATGGGGAGAAACGAGCACTGAAGCTTTCTTT.

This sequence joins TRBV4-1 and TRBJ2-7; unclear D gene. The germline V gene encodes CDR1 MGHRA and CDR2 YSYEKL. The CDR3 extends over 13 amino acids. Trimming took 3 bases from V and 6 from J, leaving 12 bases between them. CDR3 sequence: CASSQLIPGEQYF. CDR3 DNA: TGCGCCAGCAGCCAGCTAATTCCGGGCGAGCAGTACTTC.

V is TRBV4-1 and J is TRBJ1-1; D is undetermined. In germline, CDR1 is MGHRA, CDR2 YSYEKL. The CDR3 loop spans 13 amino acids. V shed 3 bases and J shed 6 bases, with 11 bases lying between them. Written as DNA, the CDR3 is TGCGCCAGCAGCCACGCTCTAAGCCCTGAAGCTTTCTTT. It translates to CASSHALSPEAFF.

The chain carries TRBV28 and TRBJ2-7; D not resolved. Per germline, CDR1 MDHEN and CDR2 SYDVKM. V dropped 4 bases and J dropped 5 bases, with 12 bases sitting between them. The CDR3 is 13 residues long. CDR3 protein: CASSYDLVDEQYF. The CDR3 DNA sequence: TGTGCCAGCAGTTACGACCTGGTTGACGAGCAGTACTTC.

In nucleotides, the CDR3 is TGTGCCAGCAGTTTGGGGGGGGGCCCCGGCGAGCAGTACTTC. Translation: CASSLGGGPGEQYF. This chain uses TRBV27 with TRBJ2-7, with a weak D call TRBD2 (7 bases). The germline gives CDR1 MNHEY, CDR2 SMNVEV (reference sequence). This CDR3 has 14 residues. Trimming removed 3 bases at V and 6 bases at J, with 15 bases between.

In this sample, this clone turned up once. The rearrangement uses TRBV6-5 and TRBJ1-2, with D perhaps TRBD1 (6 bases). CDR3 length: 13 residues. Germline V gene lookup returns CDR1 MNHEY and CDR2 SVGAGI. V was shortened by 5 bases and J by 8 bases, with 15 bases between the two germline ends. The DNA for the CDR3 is TGTGCCAGCAGTACCGCAGGGGTTTACGGCTACACCTTC. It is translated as CASSTAGVYGYTF.

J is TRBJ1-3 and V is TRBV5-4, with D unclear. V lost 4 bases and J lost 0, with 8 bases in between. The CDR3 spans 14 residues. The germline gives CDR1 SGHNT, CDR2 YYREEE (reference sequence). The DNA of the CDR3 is TGTGCCAGCAGCCTCCCGGGCTCTGGAAACACCATATATTTT. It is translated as CASSLPGSGNTIYF. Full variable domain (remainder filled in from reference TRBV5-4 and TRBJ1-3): ETGVTQSPTHLIKTRGQQVTLRCSSQSGHNTVSWYQQALGQGPQFIFQYYREEENGRGNFPPRFSGLQFPNYSSELNVNALELDDSALYLCASSLPGSGNTIYFGEGSWLTVV.

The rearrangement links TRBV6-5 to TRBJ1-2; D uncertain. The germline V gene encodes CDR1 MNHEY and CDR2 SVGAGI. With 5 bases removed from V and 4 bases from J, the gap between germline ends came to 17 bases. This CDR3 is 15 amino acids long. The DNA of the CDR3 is TGTGCCAGCAGTCAGTACCTGGGTGGAAGCTATGGCTACACCTTC. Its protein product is CASSQYLGGSYGYTF.

The CDR3 DNA reads TGTGCCAGCAGCCCGTCAACAGATACGCAGTATTTT. Translated: CASSPSTDTQYF. The chain has TRBV13 and TRBJ2-3; unclear D gene. CDR1 is PRHDT, CDR2 FYEKMQ, per germline (reference sequence). V was clipped by 5 bases and J by 3 bases, with 6 bases between them. CDR3 length: 12 residues.

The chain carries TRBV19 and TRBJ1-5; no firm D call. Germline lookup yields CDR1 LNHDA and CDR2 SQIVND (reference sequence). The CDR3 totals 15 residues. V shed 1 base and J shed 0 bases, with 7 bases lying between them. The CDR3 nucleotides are TGTGCCAGTAGTATAGTGACACTTAGCAATCAGCCCCAGCATTTT. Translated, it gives CASSIVTLSNQPQHF.

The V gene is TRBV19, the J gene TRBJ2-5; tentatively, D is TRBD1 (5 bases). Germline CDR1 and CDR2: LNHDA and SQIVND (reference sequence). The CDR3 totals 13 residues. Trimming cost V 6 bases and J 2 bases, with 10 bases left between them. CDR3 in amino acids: CASSGQRQETQYF. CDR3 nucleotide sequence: TGTGCCAGTAGCGGACAACGACAAGAGACCCAGTACTTC.

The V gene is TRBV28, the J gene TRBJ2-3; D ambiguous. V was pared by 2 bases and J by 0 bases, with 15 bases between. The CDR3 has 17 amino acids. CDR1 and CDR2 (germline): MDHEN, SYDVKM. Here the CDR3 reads CASSLPMAYPSTDTQYF. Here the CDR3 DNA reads TGTGCCAGCAGTTTACCAATGGCCTACCCCAGCACAGATACGCAGTATTTT.